The rows below give T cell receptor beta chains drawn from one sample of a study of blood T cell repertoires in COVID-19. Sequencing was performed with immunoSEQ multiplex PCR; in TCRdb, only in-frame clones are kept and a portion is missing. The sample consists of roughly 240,000 clones, roughly 88% of them appearing once. Source material: peripheral blood. Every receptor here comes from a man aged 40-49 years who had recovered from COVID-19. Each CDR3 is given with its conserved first and last residue. A D gene is named only where the DNA matches it firmly. Expanded clones get a size class; other rows say once, few or many, or leave the size out.

size: .
J: TRBJ2-3
V: TRBV6-5
D: .
CDR3: CASTIADSTDTQYF
DNA: TGTGCCAGCACTATAGCGGACAGCACAGATACGCAGTATTTT

size: .
J: TRBJ2-7
V: TRBV10-3
D: .
CDR3: CAISGVGGAEQYF
DNA: TGTGCCATCAGTGGAGTTGGGGGCGCAGAGCAGTACTTC

size: .
J: TRBJ2-1
V: TRBV10-3
D: TRBD2
CDR3: CAIQNSGTSGSDEQFF
DNA: TGTGCCATTCAAAATTCCGGGACTAGCGGGAGCGATGAGCAGTTCTTC

size: once
J: TRBJ1-2
V: TRBV7-9
D: TRBD1
CDR3: CASRAGRTGDDGYTF
DNA: TGTGCCAGCAGGGCCGGAAGGACAGGGGATGATGGCTACACCTTC

size: .
J: TRBJ2-7
V: TRBV29-1
D: TRBD2
CDR3: CSVEGTSGQYEQYF
DNA: TGCAGCGTTGAAGGGACTAGCGGCCAATACGAGCAGTACTTC

size: .
J: TRBJ2-1
V: TRBV9
D: .
CDR3: CASSARVDNEQFF
DNA: TGTGCCAGCAGCGCCCGGGTAGACAATGAGCAGTTCTTC

size: few
J: TRBJ1-1
V: TRBV5-1
D: TRBD1
CDR3: CASSPLPGGNTEAFF
DNA: TGCGCCAGCAGCCCCCTGCCAGGGGGGAACACTGAAGCTTTCTTT

size: .
J: TRBJ1-4
V: TRBV5-5
D: TRBD1
CDR3: CASSLLGTERRFF
DNA: TGTGCCAGCAGCTTGTTGGGGACAGAGAGGAGGTTTTTT

size: .
J: TRBJ2-1
V: TRBV19
D: TRBD2
CDR3: CASSNSGRASWEQFF
DNA: TGTGCCAGTAGCAATAGCGGGAGGGCCTCATGGGAGCAGTTCTTC

size: .
J: TRBJ2-3
V: TRBV12-5
D: .
CDR3: CASGMAGSTDTQYF
DNA: TGTGCTAGTGGGATGGCAGGAAGCACAGATACGCAGTATTTT

size: .
J: TRBJ1-5
V: TRBV27
D: TRBD1
CDR3: CASSLGTGTRPQHF
DNA: TGTGCCAGCAGTCTAGGGACAGGGACAAGGCCCCAGCATTTT